A single sample gave rise to the 15 T cell receptor beta chains below, sequenced in a study of T cells in Graves' hyperthyroidism and ophthalmopathy. RNA transcripts provided the source from which TCR beta CDR3 regions were amplified. The primer set for the first-round RT-PCR of the TCR CDR3 was HTBI. TCRdb reanalysed the multiplex PCR reads using MiXCR and keeps one entry per CDR3 protein. The repertoire has 450,000 to 500,000 distinct CDR3 sequences, roughly 23% of them found once; the top ten carry approximately 49%. Material: blood. The receptors were gathered from a woman in her seventies with Graves' ophthalmopathy.

Only a few counts were recorded for this clonotype. This chain connects TRBV19 to TRBJ1-2; a weak D match, TRBD1 (6 bases). The ends were cut back, 1 base at V and 8 bases at J, with 17 bases in the middle. The CDR3 extends over 15 amino acids. The germline V gene encodes CDR1 LNHDA and CDR2 SQIVND (reference sequence). The CDR3 coding sequence is TGTGCCAGTAGTATAGTTCCGGACAGTTCCGCGGGCTACACCTTC. Amino acids: CASSIVPDSSAGYTF.

V usage is TRBV10-1 and J usage is TRBJ2-3; D uncertain. There are 12 residues in the CDR3. Germline values: CDR1 WNHNN, CDR2 SYGVQD (reference sequence). V lost 3 bases, J lost 10 bases, and 11 bases lay in between. The CDR3 loop reads CASSDSQSPQYF. The DNA for the CDR3 is TGCGCCAGCAGTGATTCCCAGTCGCCGCAGTATTTT.

About this clonotype itself: A much larger clone is a single base away; this may be a read error. The chain couples TRBV7-2 to TRBJ2-3; TRBD2 matches at 8 bases. CDR1 is SGHTA, CDR2 FQGNSA, per germline. The CDR3 runs 14 residues. CDR3 region: CASGFGTSGDTQYF. The CDR3 DNA reads TGTGCCAGCGGCTTCGGTACTAGCGGAGATACGCAGTATTTT.

This clonotype came up a few times. The V and J genes are TRBV24-1 and TRBJ2-7; D ambiguous. The CDR3 is made up of 13 amino acids. The V gene's germline CDR1 is KGHDR and CDR2 SFDVKD. Trimming removed 2 bases at V and 4 bases at J, with 8 bases between. The CDR3 DNA reads TGTGCCACCAGTGATTCAACATCTTACGAGCAGTACTTC. This gives the protein CATSDSTSYEQYF.

This clonotype was seen only a few times. This chain links TRBV28 with TRBJ1-4; D remains unclear. With 4 bases removed from V and 4 bases from J, the gap between germline ends came to 13 bases. Germline V gene sequence: CDR1 MDHEN, CDR2 SYDVKM. The CDR3 contains 15 residues. DNA of the CDR3: TGTGCCAGCAGTTCTAGCGGCAGACTTAATGAAAAACTGTTTTTT. Translated: CASSSSGRLNEKLFF.

This clonotype was recorded at least ten times. The chain employs TRBV6-5 and TRBJ2-7; 9 bases line up with TRBD1. V was clipped by 0 bases and J by 5 bases; unmatched bases: 2. This CDR3 has 14 residues. Germline V gene lookup returns CDR1 MNHEY and CDR2 SVGAGI. The CDR3 sequence: CASSYSQGANEQYF. The CDR3 nucleotides read TGTGCCAGCAGTTACTCACAGGGGGCGAACGAGCAGTACTTC.

This clonotype was detected only a few times. V and J are TRBV20-1 and TRBJ2-1; D is ambiguous. The CDR3 length is 14 residues. The germline V and J ends were trimmed by 0 bases and 8 bases, with 14 bases remaining between them. Germline assignment: CDR1 DFQATT and CDR2 SNEGSKA (reference sequence). DNA for the CDR3: TGCAGTGCTAGAGATGTTGCTAGTTGGGATGAGCAGTTCTTC. This codes for CSARDVASWDEQFF.

The genes are TRBV7-2 and TRBJ1-1, with 7 nucleotides matching TRBD1. Germline CDR1 reads SGHTA; CDR2 reads FQGNSA. This CDR3 comprises 15 residues. V was clipped by 0 bases and J by 4 bases; unmatched bases: 5. CDR3 in amino acids: CASSLAGGVGTEAFF. DNA of the CDR3: TGTGCCAGCAGCTTAGCAGGGGGCGTTGGCACTGAAGCTTTCTTT.

V gene TRBV3-1 combines with J gene TRBJ2-5, with a weak D call TRBD2 (6 bases). The germline V gene encodes CDR1 LGHDT and CDR2 YNNKEL (reference sequence). V was shortened by 6 bases and J by 1 base, with 12 bases between the two germline ends. This CDR3 region has 14 residues. The DNA for the CDR3 is TGTGCCAGCAGAGCACTAGCACGCCAAGAGACCCAGTACTTC. Protein: CASRALARQETQYF.

This clonotype was detected ten times or more. The rearrangement uses TRBV19 and TRBJ1-1; 12 bases line up with TRBD1. Germline trimming cut 10 bases from V and 5 bases from J; bases unmatched to any gene: 5. The germline CDR1 and CDR2 sequences are LNHDA and SQIVND (reference sequence). This CDR3 comprises 13 residues. The CDR3 nucleotides are TGTGCCACCGGGGACAGGGGGCCTACTGAAGCTTTCTTT. Translating gives CATGDRGPTEAFF. Full variable domain (remainder filled in from reference TRBV19 and TRBJ1-1): DGGITQSPKYLFRKEGQNVTLSCEQNLNHDAMYWYRQDPGQGLRLIYYSQIVNDFQKGDIAEGYSVSREKKESFPLTVTSAQKNPTAFYLCATGDRGPTEAFFGQGTRLTVV.

The chain couples TRBV7-9 to TRBJ2-7; D ambiguous. CDR1 SEHNR and CDR2 FQNEAQ come from the germline V gene (reference sequence). V was pared by 6 bases and J by 7 bases, with 13 bases between. The CDR3 is 12 amino acids. CDR3 protein: CASRESPGEQYF. In DNA form, the CDR3 reads TGTGCCAGCAGGGAATCACCCGGGGAGCAGTACTTC. The variable domain in full, with the rest retrieved from reference TRBV7-9 and TRBJ2-7, is DTGVSQNPRHKITKRGQNVTFRCDPISEHNRLYWYRQTLGQGPEFLTYFQNEAQLEKSRLLSDRFSAERPKGSFSTLEIQRTEQGDSAMYLCASRESPGEQYFGPGTRLTVT.

The CDR3 loop reads CASSLRQGASDEQFF. CDR3 sequence (DNA): TGTGCCAGCAGCTTACGACAGGGGGCGTCAGATGAGCAGTTCTTC. This chain uses TRBV7-6 with TRBJ2-1; TRBD1 matches at 10 bases. V gave up 2 bases and J gave up 8 bases; unmatched junction bases: 6. Germline V CDR1 and CDR2: SGHVS, FNYEAQ. The CDR3 length is 15 residues.

The table lists this clonotype with a count of one. This chain connects TRBV28 to TRBJ2-5; the match to TRBD1 covers 8 bases. With 8 bases clipped from V and 5 bases from J, the junction kept 4 bases outside the gene matches. Germline loops: CDR1 MDHEN, CDR2 SYDVKM. The CDR3 loop spans 12 amino acids. The DNA of the CDR3 is TGTGCCAGCCAGGGGGCGGGGGAGACCCAGTACTTC. As protein: CASQGAGETQYF.

The chain uses TRBV28 and TRBJ2-2, with D maybe TRBD1 (5 bases). CDR1 and CDR2 (germline): MDHEN, SYDVKM. This CDR3 region has 16 residues. With 3 bases removed from V and 6 bases from J, the gap between germline ends came to 17 bases. DNA for the CDR3: TGTGCCAGCAGTTTGGCCGGCGCTCTCAGGGCCGGGGAGCTGTTTTTT. It encodes CASSLAGALRAGELFF.

This clonotype has just a few counts. V and J are TRBV20-1 and TRBJ2-1; 11 nucleotides agree with TRBD2. Per germline, CDR1 DFQATT and CDR2 SNEGSKA (reference sequence). The CDR3 loop spans 14 amino acids. V shed 4 bases, J shed 5 bases, and the junction held 4 bases outside the gene matches. This chain's CDR3 is CSATRTSGHNEQFF. The CDR3 nucleotides are TGCAGTGCTACTCGGACTAGCGGGCACAATGAGCAGTTCTTC.